Listed below are T cell receptor beta chains from one sample, sequenced in a study of blood T cell repertoires in COVID-19. Some clones are missing from TCRdb's copy, which holds only in-frame ones; the method was immunoSEQ multiplex PCR. The profile covers fewer than 110,000 clones, with around 93% appearing a single time and around 15% taken by the ten largest. The specimen was peripheral blood. Every receptor here comes from a man aged 50-59 years with acute or convalescent COVID-19. Both conserved end residues are part of each CDR3. A D gene is named only where the DNA matches it firmly. Clone size is stated in some rows and not others, as once, few, many or a class when expanded.

cdr3_nt cdr3_aa v_call cdr3_length j_call clone_size d_call
TGCGCCAGCAGCTCTCAGTTAGGGGCAGCTTTCTTT CASSSQLGAAFF TRBV5-1 12 TRBJ1-1 . .
TGTGCCAGCAGTACCCCGGGACTAGCGGGGGACAATGAGCAGTTCTTC CASSTPGLAGDNEQFF TRBV25-1 16 TRBJ2-1 . TRBD2
TGTGCCAGCACCCCCTTGGCGCTAGCGATCGAGACCCAGTACTTC CASTPLALAIETQYF TRBV6-5 15 TRBJ2-5 once .
TGTGCCAGTTCGGGTGGAAATAACTATGGCTACACCTTC CASSGGNNYGYTF TRBV25-1 13 TRBJ1-2 once .
TGTGCCAGCAGCCGGAGATACAGGGATTTGTATGAAAAACTGTTTTTT CASSRRYRDLYEKLFF TRBV5-6 16 TRBJ1-4 . .
TGTGCCAGCAGCCCTTCCGGACTGGGCTACACCTTC CASSPSGLGYTF TRBV12-3/TRBV12-4 12 TRBJ1-2 . .
TGTGCCAGCAGGGGGGGACAGGGGGCGTTTGACTATGGCTACACCTTC CASRGGQGAFDYGYTF TRBV28 16 TRBJ1-2 . TRBD1
TGTGCCAGCAGCCGGGGACAGAACACTGAAGCTTTCTTT CASSRGQNTEAFF TRBV12-3/TRBV12-4 13 TRBJ1-1 . .
TGCGCCAGCGCCCGGGGTGAAGAGAATTCACCCCTCCACTTT CASARGEENSPLHF TRBV5-1 14 TRBJ1-6 once .
TGCGCCAGCAGCTTGCGGACCGGGACAGGGTTCCAAGAGACCCAGTACTTC CASSLRTGTGFQETQYF TRBV5-1 17 TRBJ2-5 . TRBD1
TGTGCCAGCAGCATAGAGGAGGGACTAGCGGGGGAGCAGTTCTTC CASSIEEGLAGEQFF TRBV21-1 15 TRBJ2-1 once .
TGTGCCAGTAGTAGCCAGCAGGGTCAGGATGGCTACACCTTC CASSSQQGQDGYTF TRBV19 14 TRBJ1-2 . .
TGTGCCAGCAGTTTCCTTGTTACTGAAGCTTTCTTT CASSFLVTEAFF TRBV28 12 TRBJ1-1 . .
TGTGCCAGCAGACTGACTAGGGACACTGAAGCTTTCTTT CASRLTRDTEAFF TRBV6-4 13 TRBJ1-1 . .
TGTGCCAGCAGCCAAGATAGCGGTAGCGGTAACTACGAGCAGTACTTC CASSQDSGSGNYEQYF TRBV4-2 16 TRBJ2-7 . .
TGTGCCAGTAGTACTAGCGGGGGATTTTACGAGCAGTACTTC CASSTSGGFYEQYF TRBV19 14 TRBJ2-7 . TRBD2
TGTGCCAGCAGCTTGGGACAGGGGTTTACCAATTCACCCCTCCACTTT CASSLGQGFTNSPLHF TRBV7-9 16 TRBJ1-6 once TRBD1
TGTGCCAGCAGTTCCCCGGGGCAGGGGGATAAGGTCGGGCCTGGGGCCAACGTCCTGACTTTC CASSSPGQGDKVGPGANVLTF TRBV28 21 TRBJ2-6 . TRBD1
TGTGCCAGCAGCCTGGGACAGGGGGTGGAGACCCAGTACTTC CASSLGQGVETQYF TRBV5-6 14 TRBJ2-5 . TRBD1
TGTGCCAGTAGTATTAGGGGAGGGGACACTGAAGCTTTCTTT CASSIRGGDTEAFF TRBV19 14 TRBJ1-1 . .
TGTGCCAGCAGGGGACTAGCGGGGGCCTACCTAAGCACAGATACGCAGTATTTT CASRGLAGAYLSTDTQYF TRBV27 18 TRBJ2-3 . TRBD2
TGCGCCAGCAGCTTGCGGGACAGACGATTGAACACTGAAGCTTTCTTT CASSLRDRRLNTEAFF TRBV5-1 16 TRBJ1-1 . TRBD1
TGCAGTGCTAGACGGGGGTATGAAGCTTTCTTT CSARRGYEAFF TRBV20-1 11 TRBJ1-1 . .
TGTGCCAGCAGTTTACCCCGTGGAGGGGACTCCGAGCAGTACTTC CASSLPRGGDSEQYF TRBV28 15 TRBJ2-7 . .
TGTGCCACCAGTGATCAGACAACTAGCACAGATACGCAGTATTTT CATSDQTTSTDTQYF TRBV24-1 15 TRBJ2-3 . .
TGTGCCAGCTCCCCGGGACAGGGACAGACCCAGTACTTC CASSPGQGQTQYF TRBV18 13 TRBJ2-5 . TRBD1
TGTGCCAGCAGCCCCGGGACAGGGGGCAATCGGGAGCTGTTTTTT CASSPGTGGNRELFF TRBV6-5 15 TRBJ2-2 . TRBD1
TGTGCCAGCAGCCGAGCCGGGACAGGGGGCGCGGTGAACACTGAAGCTTTCTTT CASSRAGTGGAVNTEAFF TRBV6-6 18 TRBJ1-1 . TRBD1
TGTGCCAGCAGCCGAGGGCCAGAGACCCAGTACTTC CASSRGPETQYF TRBV11-2 12 TRBJ2-5 . .